Listed below are T cell receptor beta chains from one sample, sequenced in a study of T cells in Graves' hyperthyroidism and ophthalmopathy. TCRdb analysed the multiplex PCR reads with MiXCR anew, one entry per CDR3 protein. The sample includes approximately 330,000 distinct CDR3 sequences, 15% to 20% of them seen just once. Material for sequencing was blood. These receptor sequences come from a woman between 45 and 65 years old with Graves' hyperthyroidism. The CDR3 runs from the conserved cysteine through the conserved F or W. A D gene is named only where the DNA matches it firmly. Clone size, where shown, is once, few, many, or a class for clones that have expanded.

>TRBJ2-1|TRBV7-3|.|few
TGTGCCAGTTCCCCAGGGTCGGGGGCCGATGAGCAGTTCTTC
CASSPGSGADEQFF
>TRBJ1-2|TRBV6-1|TRBD1|.
TGTGCCAGCAGAAGGTCCGACAGGGGGCCGGGCTACACCTTC
CASRRSDRGPGYTF
>TRBJ2-1|TRBV27|TRBD2|many
TGTGCCAGCACGGCTAGCGGGAGTGCCTACAATGAGCAGTTCTTC
CASTASGSAYNEQFF
>TRBJ2-7|TRBV12-3/TRBV12-4|.|many
TGTGCCACCTCAGGTGAGGGAGGTCTGGACGAGCAGTACTTC
CATSGEGGLDEQYF
>TRBJ2-3|TRBV29-1|.|.
TGCAGCGTTGAGGGAGGCGAAGAAACAGATACGCGGTATTTT
CSVEGGEETDTRYF
>TRBJ1-1|TRBV6-1|.|few
TGTGCCAGCAGTGACTCCGGGTCCATCACCTTAGCTTTCTTT
CASSDSGSITLAFF
>TRBJ1-2|TRBV30|.|few
TGTGCCTGGAGTCTAGGGCTCCCACTTAATGGCTACACCTTC
CAWSLGLPLNGYTF
>TRBJ2-7|TRBV7-9|.|many
TGTGCCAGCAGCTTCCCGGACCAGTACTACGAGCAGTACTTC
CASSFPDQYYEQYF
>TRBJ2-2|TRBV20-1|TRBD2|.
TGCAGTGCTAGTATCTCCGGGACTACAAACACCGGGGAGCTGTTTTTT
CSASISGTTNTGELFF
>TRBJ1-5|TRBV6-1|TRBD1|.
TGTGCCAGCAGTCCGGGACAGGGTGTGTTTGACAATCAGCCCCAGCATTTT
CASSPGQGVFDNQPQHF
>TRBJ2-2|TRBV20-1|.|.
TGCAGTGCTAGCGGGAAGGGGAACACCGGGGAGCTGTTTTTT
CSASGKGNTGELFF
>TRBJ1-6|TRBV19|.|few
TGTGCCAGTAGTATAGATGGCCTCAGGGTTTCTGGTAATTCACCCCTCCACTTT
CASSIDGLRVSGNSPLHF
>TRBJ2-7|TRBV5-1|.|many
TGCGCCAGCAGCTTGGTCGAACTTAGCTCCTACGAGCAGTACTTC
CASSLVELSSYEQYF
>TRBJ2-1|TRBV19|.|few
TGTGCCAGTAGTGGTCTGGTCTACAATGAGCAGTTCTTC
CASSGLVYNEQFF
>TRBJ1-1|TRBV7-9|.|few
TGTGCCAGCAGCTTAGAGATGGGGGGCACTGAAGCTTTCTTT
CASSLEMGGTEAFF
>TRBJ1-3|TRBV20-1|.|few
TGCAGTGCTAGAGATGAGGCCTTCCACTCTGGAAACACCATATATTTT
CSARDEAFHSGNTIYF
>TRBJ2-7|TRBV29-1|TRBD1|many
TGCAGCGTTGCCGGGACAGGGAGGACCTACGAGCAGTACTTC
CSVAGTGRTYEQYF
>TRBJ2-1|TRBV27|.|.
TGTGCCAGCAGTTTAAGGGTCGGGAAGGACTACGATGAGCAGTTCTTC
CASSLRVGKDYDEQFF
>TRBJ2-4|TRBV4-1|.|.
TGCGCCAGCAGCCAAGATATGGACACCGGTGGGGTAAACATTCAGTACTTC
CASSQDMDTGGVNIQYF
>TRBJ2-5|TRBV20-1|.|many
TGCAGTGCATCTCGACCCCTCGAGACCCAGTACTTC
CSASRPLETQYF
>TRBJ2-7|TRBV20-1|.|many
TGCAGTGCTGGTAGGGACTCCTACGAGCAGTACTTC
CSAGRDSYEQYF
>TRBJ1-4|TRBV27|TRBD1|.
TGTGCCAGCAGTTTTCGGACAGGGGGTGGTGAAAAACTGTTTTTT
CASSFRTGGGEKLFF
>TRBJ1-2|TRBV5-1|.|many
TGCGCCAGCAGCTTACAGGAAAACTATGGCTACACCTTC
CASSLQENYGYTF
>TRBJ1-3|TRBV2|TRBD1|.
TGTGCCAGCAGTCGGGACAGGGAGGGTGGAAACACCATATATTTT
CASSRDREGGNTIYF
>TRBJ2-1|TRBV7-2|.|many
TGTGCCAGCAGCCTACTAGGTACCTACAATGAGCAGTTCTTC
CASSLLGTYNEQFF
>TRBJ2-7|TRBV20-1|.|.
TGCAGTGCTGGAGAGGACGAGCAGTACTTC
CSAGEDEQYF
>TRBJ2-7|TRBV29-1|.|few
TGCAGCGTTGAAGGTGCTTTCTACGAGCAGTACTTC
CSVEGAFYEQYF
>TRBJ2-1|TRBV18|.|many
TGTGCCAGCTCACCTGCGACAGAGGGGGATGAGCAGTTCTTC
CASSPATEGDEQFF
>TRBJ2-2|TRBV29-1|.|.
TGCAGCGTTGAAGGGTTTGTTCCTGGGGAGCTGTTTTTT
CSVEGFVPGELFF